This T cell receptor (beta chain) was recovered during a study of identical twins. TCRdb recomputed calls from the 5' RACE reads with MiXCR, one row per CDR3 protein. The data show 700,000 to 950,000 distinct CDR3 sequences, with approximately 13% seen just once and roughly 1.6% held by the top ten. In its sample, this clonotype was seen a few times. The CDR3 runs 14 residues. The V gene end was trimmed by 11 bases and the J gene end by 6 bases; junction bases not matched to a gene: 12. Germline CDR1 reads KGHDR; CDR2 reads SFDVKD. These same records also appear under a second study, on yellow fever vaccine responses in identical twins. In that study: Among the twins, the vaccine T cell response reportedly seemed partly convergent and partly personalized.

The origin of this receptor is a young woman in good health. The chain employs TRBV24-1 and TRBJ2-3, with 8 bases identical to TRBD2. Sequenced material: PBMCs. This CDR3 is CAIAAAGVGDTQYF. DNA for the CDR3: TGTGCCATCGCGGCAGCGGGAGTGGGGGATACGCAGTATTTT.